This TCR beta chain was identified during a study of T-cell reconstitution after alpha-beta-depleted transplantation in children. Findings and limits, study-wide: Expanded clones from the graft, numbering several hundred, reportedly supplied alpha-beta T cells about two months after transplant. T-cell counts and diversity at one year following transplant were attributed mainly to newly produced T cells. Surviving recipient T cells and intrathymic progenitors accounted for some patients' high TCRbeta diversity at day 60.

Library preparation (for TCRbeta) was performed with unique molecular identifiers. TCRdb independently ran MiXCR on the PCR reads; one entry per CDR3 protein. This sample has about a million distinct CDR3 sequences, with about 31% found just once. For this clonotype: What it binds is not known.

The sequence was collected from a boy under three years old who had a stem cell transplant for SCID, so the T cells may come from the graft donor. The starting material was PBMCs, mostly from graft donor cells, obtained 360 days after TCRalphabeta/CD19-depleted stem cell transplant.

This CDR3 is CASQRDTEAFF. As DNA, the CDR3 is TGCGCCAGCCAGAGAGACACTGAAGCTTTCTTT. This chain joins TRBV10-2 and TRBJ1-1; D is unresolved. Trimming shortened V by 8 bases and J by 3 bases, and 7 bases separated the two germline ends. From germline, CDR1 is WSHSY and CDR2 SAAADI. The CDR3 loop spans 11 amino acids.